The 3 T cell receptor beta chains below come from one sample, sequenced in a study of T cell clonotyping in hematopoietic cell transplantation. Clones were sequenced by immunoSEQ multiplex PCR, and TCRdb holds only the in-frame ones, with some missing. This sample has around 28,000 clones, with approximately 94% found just once. Time point indicated: recipient sample about 28 days before transplant, after cytoreduction. The sample consisted of peripheral blood mononuclear cells, taken before stem cell transplant. These receptors came from a man in his forties or fifties with acute myeloid leukemia. Some clones in this sample may be carry-over from other donors' samples.

The chain couples TRBV9 to TRBJ2-1; D might be TRBD1 (8 bases). This CDR3 comprises 14 residues. Germline V gene lookup returns CDR1 SGDLS and CDR2 YYNGEE. V lost 3 bases, J lost 10 bases, and 17 bases lay in between. CDR3 sequence reads: CASSALGQGGEQFF. The DNA for the CDR3 is TGTGCCAGCAGCGCCCTCGGACAGGGAGGGGAGCAGTTCTTC.

The chain is built from TRBV14 and TRBJ2-1; D tentatively fits TRBD1 or TRBD2 (5 bases each). The CDR3 consists of 13 residues. V shed 3 bases and J shed 5 bases, with 8 bases lying between them. The germline V gene encodes CDR1 SGHDN and CDR2 FVKESK. The CDR3 region is CASSQGRHNEQFF. The CDR3 region has the DNA TGTGCCAGCAGCCAGGGACGACACAATGAGCAGTTCTTC. Based on the CDR3 plus reference TRBV14 and TRBJ2-1, the full variable domain is EAGVTQFPSHSVIEKGQTVTLRCDPISGHDNLYWYRRVMGKEIKFLLHFVKESKQDESGMPNNRFLAERTGGTYSTLKVQPAELEDSGVYFCASSQGRHNEQFFGPGTRLTVL.

This chain joins TRBV9 and TRBJ2-1; 8 bases line up with TRBD1. V gave up 3 bases and J gave up 10 bases; unmatched junction bases: 6. Per germline, CDR1 SGDLS and CDR2 YYNGEE. This CDR3 spans 13 amino acids. The CDR3 region is CASSGGQGQEQFF. In DNA form, the CDR3 reads TGTGCCAGCAGCGGAGGACAGGGCCAAGAGCAGTTCTTC. Full variable domain (rest looked up from reference TRBV9 and TRBJ2-1): DSGVTQTPKHLITATGQRVTLRCSPRSGDLSVYWYQQSLDQGLQFLIQYYNGEERAKGNILERFSAQQFPDLHSELNLSSLELGDSALYFCASSGGQGQEQFFGPGTRLTVL.